The subject of this entry is one T cell receptor (beta chain). Its specificity is not known. This specimen comes from a study of T-cell reconstitution after alpha-beta-depleted transplantation in children. Findings and caveats of the study: Some patients owed their high day-60 TCRbeta diversity to surviving recipient T cells and thymic progenitors. When one year had passed after transplant, most T-cell counts and diversity came from newly produced T cells. As was reported, about two months after transplant, alpha-beta T cells came from several hundred expanded graft clones.

The germline V gene has CDR1 MNHEY and CDR2 SVGAGI. This CDR3 contains 15 residues. V shed 1 base, J shed 4 bases, and the junction held 6 bases outside the gene matches. Unique molecular identifiers were incorporated when the TCRbeta library was constructed. TCRdb re-called the PCR reads through MiXCR, storing one row per CDR3 protein. This table has approximately 1,000,000 distinct CDR3 sequences, about 30% appearing once. The rearrangement joins TRBV6-5 to TRBJ1-2; 7 bases line up with TRBD1. This TCR came from a boy under two years old who had a stem cell transplant for SCID, so the T cells may come from the graft donor. Sequencing was performed on PBMCs, mostly from graft donor cells, taken 360 days after TCRalphabeta/CD19-depleted stem cell transplant. The CDR3 sequence: CASSYLGQAPYGYTF. The CDR3 DNA reads as TGTGCCAGCAGTTACTTAGGACAGGCCCCCTATGGCTACACCTTC.